These T cell receptor beta chains were read from a single sample in a study of blood T cell repertoires in COVID-19. Only in-frame clones appear in the TCRdb table, and some are missing; sequencing was by immunoSEQ multiplex PCR. This sample carries more than 300,000 clones, about 90% of them seen once, and the ten largest clones take about 7.3%. The sequenced sample was peripheral blood. These receptors were collected from a woman aged 65 to 85 with COVID-19, enrolled during active disease. Both conserved end residues are part of each CDR3. The D gene is left open where the match is weak. Part of the rows lack a size; the others show once, few, many or a class for expanded clones.

- - TRBJ1-3 TRBV9 TGTGCCAGCAGCGTAGCCCAGGTTGGAGGAAACACCATATATTTT CASSVAQVGGNTIYF
TRBD1 - TRBJ2-3 TRBV28 TGTGCCAGCAGTTTAACCCCCCGGGACAGGGGGCCACATTTT CASSLTPRDRGPHF
- - TRBJ2-5 TRBV5-1 TGCGCCAGCAGCTTCAACAGGGAAGAGACCCAGTACTTC CASSFNREETQYF
- few TRBJ1-1 TRBV28 TGTGCCAGCAGTCCGTTGACAGGTCACATGGCTGAAGCTTTCTTT CASSPLTGHMAEAFF
TRBD1 once TRBJ2-1 TRBV11-3 TGTGCCAGCAGCTCCGGGACAGCCGCCTACAATGAGCAGTTCTTC CASSSGTAAYNEQFF
TRBD1 - TRBJ1-5 TRBV6-5 TGTGCCAGCAGTCCCCGACAGGGACCCAATCAGCCCCAGCATTTT CASSPRQGPNQPQHF
TRBD1 - TRBJ2-7 TRBV11-2 TGTGCCAGCAGCTTAGGGGGGACAGGGATAGGCGAGCAGTACTTC CASSLGGTGIGEQYF
TRBD1 - TRBJ1-1 TRBV6-6 TGTGCCAGCAGTTACCCGAGACAGGGGGCGACTGAAGCTTTCTTT CASSYPRQGATEAFF
TRBD1 - TRBJ1-2 TRBV6-1 TGTGCCAGCAGTGGAGCTCCGGGACAGGGTTCGAATGGCTACACCTTC CASSGAPGQGSNGYTF
- - TRBJ1-1 TRBV30 TGTGCCTGGAGTCAACAGGGATACACTGAAGCTTTCTTT CAWSQQGYTEAFF
- - TRBJ1-6 TRBV7-9 TGTGCCAGCAGCTCCCAGGGTTCCTATAATTCACCCCTCCACTTT CASSSQGSYNSPLHF
- - TRBJ2-7 TRBV24-1 TGTGCCACCAGTGATTTAATCGAGCTAGCTGATTCCTACGAGCAGTACTTC CATSDLIELADSYEQYF
- - TRBJ1-4 TRBV5-7 TGTGCCAGCAGTCGGGGACACCTTAATGAAAAACTGTTTTTT CASSRGHLNEKLFF
TRBD1 - TRBJ1-2 TRBV5-1 TGCGCCAGCAGCATCGGACAGGGGATTTCTCCTAACTATGGCTACACCTTC CASSIGQGISPNYGYTF
- - TRBJ1-1 TRBV5-1 TGCGCCAGCAGCTGGAATCAGGGGAACACTGAAGCTTTCTTT CASSWNQGNTEAFF
TRBD1 - TRBJ1-6 TRBV5-1 TGCGCCAGCAGCTTGGGGACAGGGAGTAATTCACCCCTCCACTTT CASSLGTGSNSPLHF
- once TRBJ2-7 TRBV27 TGTGCCAGCGGGTTATTAGGAGGGTTCTCCTACGAGCAGTACTTC CASGLLGGFSYEQYF